The entry that follows covers one TCR beta chain sequence. As to time point: persistent/refractory GD, antithyroid drugs over 5 years with positive TRAb. The TCR library was prepared using RNA isolated from PBMCs. The data were obtained in a study of regulatory T cells in long-lasting Graves disease. Germline values: CDR1 SGHAT, CDR2 FQNNGV. This CDR3 spans 16 amino acids. After removal of 1 base from V and 4 bases from J, the junction contained 6 bases not matched to a gene. Combining iRepertoire HTBI primers with Arm-PCR of CDR3 regions, the authors built TCR beta libraries. In TCRdb, the multiplex PCR reads were re-called with MiXCR into one record per CDR3 protein. In the table there are hundreds of thousands of distinct CDR3 sequences, 21% of which are singletons.

The sequence derives from a female donor with Graves disease. The chain is built from TRBV11-2 and TRBJ2-3; 9 positions agree with TRBD1. The source was peripheral blood mononuclear cells (PBMCs), collected when the disease was refractory, from a patient treated with antithyroid drugs. The CDR3 DNA follows: TGTGCCAGCAGCTTAGGACCGGGACAGGGAGCAGATACGCAGTATTTT. This sequence encodes CASSLGPGQGADTQYF.